The 8 T cell receptor beta chains listed next were all sequenced from one sample in a study of blood T cell repertoires in COVID-19. The repertoire was sequenced with immunoSEQ multiplex PCR; TCRdb's copy has only in-frame clones and lacks some. The data show 250,000 to 350,000 clones, around 87% seen once. Sequenced input: PBMCs or T cells enriched from blood (not recorded which). These receptors were collected from a woman in her thirties who had recovered from COVID-19.

The chain has TRBV5-6 and TRBJ1-4, with a weak D call TRBD1 (6 bases). This CDR3 comprises 14 residues. The V gene's germline CDR1 is SGHDT and CDR2 YYEEEE. Trimming pared 4 bases from V and 8 bases from J, leaving 15 bases between. CDR3 sequence reads: CASSLQGGNEKLFF. CDR3 bases: TGTGCCAGCAGCCTACAGGGTGGTAACGAAAAACTGTTTTTT.

The rearrangement uses TRBV29-1 and TRBJ2-1, with D maybe TRBD1 (5 bases). Germline CDR1 and CDR2: SQVTM and ANQGSEA. The CDR3 is 14 amino acids. Trimming cost V 3 bases and J 8 bases, with 17 bases left between them. Written as DNA, the CDR3 is TGCAGCGTTGACAACAGGCCCCGCAGGGATGAGCAGTTCTTC. Protein: CSVDNRPRRDEQFF.

The chain links TRBV10-3 to TRBJ2-1; TRBD2 is a possible D gene (6 bases). There are 13 residues in the CDR3. The germline V gene encodes CDR1 ENHRY and CDR2 SYGVKD. Trimming pared 6 bases from V and 5 bases from J, leaving 11 bases between. The CDR3 DNA reads TGTGCCATCAGCTGGGGGGAGGACAATGAGCAGTTCTTC. Amino acids: CAISWGEDNEQFF.

The genes are TRBV4-1 and TRBJ1-2; 12 bases agree with TRBD1. The CDR3 covers 18 residues. Per the germline V gene, CDR1 is MGHRA and CDR2 is YSYEKL. V was clipped by 0 bases and J by 8 bases; unmatched bases: 13. The CDR3 bases are TGCGCCAGCAGCCAAGAGTTTGGGACAGGGGGCTTAGTCGGGGGCTACACCTTC. It yields the protein CASSQEFGTGGLVGGYTF.

This chain uses TRBV15 with TRBJ2-3; D remains unclear. The CDR3 has 14 amino acids. V was shortened by 0 bases and J by 2 bases, with 6 bases between the two germline ends. CDR1 and CDR2 (germline): LNHNV, YYDKDF (reference sequence). CDR3 sequence reads: CATSRDILTDTQYF. The CDR3 coding sequence is TGTGCCACCAGCAGAGATATCCTCACAGATACGCAGTATTTT.

The CDR3 bases are TGTGCCAGCAGTGAAGAGGACATCCAGCCTAATGAAAAACTGTTTTTT. Translating it yields CASSEEDIQPNEKLFF. The J gene is TRBJ1-4, the V gene TRBV6-1; the D gene is possibly TRBD1 (5 bases). The V gene lost 1 base and the J gene lost 3 bases, with 12 bases spanning the gap. Germline-derived CDR1 and CDR2 are MNHNS and SASEGT. This CDR3 spans 16 amino acids.

This clone was seen only once. The CDR3 reads CASGGGYGYTF. The CDR3 DNA follows: TGTGCCAGCGGGGGCGGCTATGGCTACACCTTC. The rearrangement uses TRBV2 and TRBJ1-2, with a possible D match to TRBD1 (6 bases). The CDR3 length is 11 residues. V was clipped by 8 bases and J by 4 bases, with 8 bases between them. The germline V gene has CDR1 SNHLY and CDR2 FYNNEI.

This CDR3 reads CASSWIDSDTEAFF. The CDR3 coding sequence is TGTGCCAGCAGCTGGATAGACAGCGACACTGAAGCTTTCTTT. The rearrangement links TRBV7-9 to TRBJ1-1, with D maybe TRBD1 (5 bases). Germline loops: CDR1 SEHNR, CDR2 FQNEAQ (reference sequence). Between the trimmed V and J ends, which lost 4 bases and 3 bases, there was a span of 12 bases. The CDR3 runs to 14 residues. Based on the CDR3 plus reference TRBV7-9 and TRBJ1-1, the full variable domain is DTGVSQNPRHKITKRGQNVTFRCDPISEHNRLYWYRQTLGQGPEFLTYFQNEAQLEKSRLLSDRFSAERPKGSFSTLEIQRTEQGDSAMYLCASSWIDSDTEAFFGQGTRLTVV.